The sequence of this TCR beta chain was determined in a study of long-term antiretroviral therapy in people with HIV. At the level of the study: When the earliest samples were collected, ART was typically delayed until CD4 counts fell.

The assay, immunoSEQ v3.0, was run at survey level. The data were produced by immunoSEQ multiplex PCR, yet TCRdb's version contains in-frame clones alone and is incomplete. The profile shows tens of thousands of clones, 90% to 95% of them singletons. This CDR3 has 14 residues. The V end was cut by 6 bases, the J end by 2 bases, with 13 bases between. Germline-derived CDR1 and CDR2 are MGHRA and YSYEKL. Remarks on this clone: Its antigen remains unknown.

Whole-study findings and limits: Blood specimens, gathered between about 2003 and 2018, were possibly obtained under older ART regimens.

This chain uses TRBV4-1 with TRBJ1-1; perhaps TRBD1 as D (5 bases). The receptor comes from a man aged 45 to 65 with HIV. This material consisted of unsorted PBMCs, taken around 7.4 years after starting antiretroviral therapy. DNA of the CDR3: TGCGCCAGCAGACCACTGACAGAAAACACTGAAGCTTTCTTT. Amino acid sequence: CASRPLTENTEAFF.